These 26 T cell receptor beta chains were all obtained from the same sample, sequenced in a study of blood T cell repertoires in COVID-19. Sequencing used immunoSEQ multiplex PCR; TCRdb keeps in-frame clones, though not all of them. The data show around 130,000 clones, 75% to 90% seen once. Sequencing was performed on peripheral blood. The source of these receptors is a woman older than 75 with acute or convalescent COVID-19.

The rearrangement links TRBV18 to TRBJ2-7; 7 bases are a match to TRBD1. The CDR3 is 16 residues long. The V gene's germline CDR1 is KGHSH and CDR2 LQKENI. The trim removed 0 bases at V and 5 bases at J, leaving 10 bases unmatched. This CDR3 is CASSPPSQHRGDEQYF. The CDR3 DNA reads TGTGCCAGCTCACCACCGTCGCAGCACAGGGGAGACGAGCAGTACTTC. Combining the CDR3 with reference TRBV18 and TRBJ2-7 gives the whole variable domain NAGVMQNPRHLVRRRGQEARLRCSPMKGHSHVYWYRQLPEEGLKFMVYLQKENIIDESGMPKERFSAEFPKEGPSILRIQQVVRGDSAAYFCASSPPSQHRGDEQYFGPGTRLTVT.

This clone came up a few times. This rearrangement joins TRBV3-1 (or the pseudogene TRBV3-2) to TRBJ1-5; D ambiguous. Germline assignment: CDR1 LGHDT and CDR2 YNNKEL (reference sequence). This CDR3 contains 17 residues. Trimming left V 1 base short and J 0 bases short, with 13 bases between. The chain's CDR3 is CASSQVRPPYSNQPQHF. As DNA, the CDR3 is TGTGCCAGCAGCCAAGTGCGGCCACCTTATAGCAATCAGCCCCAGCATTTT.

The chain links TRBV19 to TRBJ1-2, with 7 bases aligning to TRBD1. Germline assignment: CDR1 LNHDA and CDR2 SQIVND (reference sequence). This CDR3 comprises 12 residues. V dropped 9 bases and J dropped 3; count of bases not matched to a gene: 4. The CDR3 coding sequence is TGTGCCAGCAGGGACAGTTACTATGGCTACACCTTC. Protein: CASRDSYYGYTF.

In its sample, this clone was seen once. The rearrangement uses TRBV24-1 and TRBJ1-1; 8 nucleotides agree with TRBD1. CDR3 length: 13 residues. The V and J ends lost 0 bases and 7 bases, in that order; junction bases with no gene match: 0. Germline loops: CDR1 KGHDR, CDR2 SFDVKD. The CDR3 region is CATSDLGTGEAFF. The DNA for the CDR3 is TGTGCCACCAGTGATTTGGGGACAGGTGAAGCTTTCTTT.

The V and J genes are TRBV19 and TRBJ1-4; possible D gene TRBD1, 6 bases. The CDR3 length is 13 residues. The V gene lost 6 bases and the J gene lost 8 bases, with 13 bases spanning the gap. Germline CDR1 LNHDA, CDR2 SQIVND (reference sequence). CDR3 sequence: CASSALTGEKLFF. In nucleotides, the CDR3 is TGTGCCAGTAGCGCCCTGACAGGAGAAAAACTGTTTTTT.

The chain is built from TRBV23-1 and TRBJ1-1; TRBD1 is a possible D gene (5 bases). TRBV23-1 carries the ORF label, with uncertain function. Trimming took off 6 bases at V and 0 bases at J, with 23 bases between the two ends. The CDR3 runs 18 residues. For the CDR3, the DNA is TGCGCCAGCAGCCTCCCAGGGCGCGGACGAAAACTGAACACTGAAGCTTTCTTT. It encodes CASSLPGRGRKLNTEAFF.

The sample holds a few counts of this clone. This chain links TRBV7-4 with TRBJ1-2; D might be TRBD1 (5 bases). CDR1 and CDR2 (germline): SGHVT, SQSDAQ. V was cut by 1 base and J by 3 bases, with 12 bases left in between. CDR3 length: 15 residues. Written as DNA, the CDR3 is TGTGCCAGCAGCTTAGTGAGTCAGGGCGACTATGGCTACACCTTC. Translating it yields CASSLVSQGDYGYTF.

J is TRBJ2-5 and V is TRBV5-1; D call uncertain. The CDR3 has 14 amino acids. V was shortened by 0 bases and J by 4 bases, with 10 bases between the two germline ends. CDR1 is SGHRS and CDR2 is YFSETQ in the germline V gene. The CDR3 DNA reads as TGCGCCAGCAGCTTGGGCGGCATCGTAGAGACCCAGTACTTC. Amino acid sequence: CASSLGGIVETQYF.

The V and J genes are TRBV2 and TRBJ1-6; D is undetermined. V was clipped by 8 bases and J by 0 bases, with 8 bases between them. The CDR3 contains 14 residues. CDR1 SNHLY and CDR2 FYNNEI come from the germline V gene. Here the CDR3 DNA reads TGTGCCAGCGGGCAGAGCTCCTATAATTCACCCCTCCACTTT. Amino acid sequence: CASGQSSYNSPLHF.

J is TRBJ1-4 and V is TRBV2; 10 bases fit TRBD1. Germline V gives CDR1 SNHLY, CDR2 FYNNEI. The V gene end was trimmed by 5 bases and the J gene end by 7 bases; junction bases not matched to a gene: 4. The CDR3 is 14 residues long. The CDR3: CASSTGTGVEKLFF. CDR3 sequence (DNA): TGTGCCAGCAGTACCGGGACAGGGGTTGAAAAACTGTTTTTT.

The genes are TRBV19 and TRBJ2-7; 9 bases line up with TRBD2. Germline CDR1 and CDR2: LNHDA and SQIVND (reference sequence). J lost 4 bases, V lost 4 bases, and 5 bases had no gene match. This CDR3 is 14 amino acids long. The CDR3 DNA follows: TGTGCCAGTAGTACGATAGCGGGGGCATACGAGCAGTACTTC. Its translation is CASSTIAGAYEQYF.

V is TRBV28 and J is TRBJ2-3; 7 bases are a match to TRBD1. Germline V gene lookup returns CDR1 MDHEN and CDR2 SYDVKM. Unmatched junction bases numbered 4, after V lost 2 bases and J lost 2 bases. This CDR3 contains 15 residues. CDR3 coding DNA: TGTGCCAGCAGTTTACCAGGGGGAATCACAGATACGCAGTATTTT. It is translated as CASSLPGGITDTQYF.

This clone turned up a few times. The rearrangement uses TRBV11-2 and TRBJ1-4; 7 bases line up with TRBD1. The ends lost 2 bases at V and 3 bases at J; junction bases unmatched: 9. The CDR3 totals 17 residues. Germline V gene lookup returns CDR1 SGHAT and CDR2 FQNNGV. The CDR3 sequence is CASSLTTGSSPNEKLFF. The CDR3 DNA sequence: TGTGCCAGCAGCTTAACGACAGGGAGTTCCCCTAATGAAAAACTGTTTTTT.

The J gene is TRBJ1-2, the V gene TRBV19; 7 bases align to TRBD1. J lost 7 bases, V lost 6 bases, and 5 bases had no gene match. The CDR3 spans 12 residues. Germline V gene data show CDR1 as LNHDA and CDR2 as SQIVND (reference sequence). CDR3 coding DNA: TGTGCCAGTAGGGGACAGTCCCGTGGCTACACCTTC. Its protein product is CASRGQSRGYTF.

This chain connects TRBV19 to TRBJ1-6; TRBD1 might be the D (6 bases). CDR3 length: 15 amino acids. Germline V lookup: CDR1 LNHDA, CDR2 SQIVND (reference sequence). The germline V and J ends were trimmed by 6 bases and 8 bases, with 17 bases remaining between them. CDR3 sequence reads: CASSRNRDKDSPLHF. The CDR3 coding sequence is TGTGCCAGTAGCCGTAACCGGGACAAAGATTCACCCCTCCACTTT.

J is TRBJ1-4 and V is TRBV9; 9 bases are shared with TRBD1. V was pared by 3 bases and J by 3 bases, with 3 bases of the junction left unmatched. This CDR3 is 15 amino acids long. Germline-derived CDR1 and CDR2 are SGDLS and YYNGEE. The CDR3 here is CASSADRGPNEKLFF. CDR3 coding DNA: TGTGCCAGCAGCGCGGACAGGGGACCTAATGAAAAACTGTTTTTT.

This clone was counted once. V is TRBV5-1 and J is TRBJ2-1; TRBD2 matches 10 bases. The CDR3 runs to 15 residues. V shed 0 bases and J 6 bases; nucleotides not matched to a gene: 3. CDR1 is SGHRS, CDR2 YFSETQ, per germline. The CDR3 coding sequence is TGCGCCAGCAGCTTGGTACTAGCGGGACGCAATGAGCAGTTCTTC. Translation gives CASSLVLAGRNEQFF.

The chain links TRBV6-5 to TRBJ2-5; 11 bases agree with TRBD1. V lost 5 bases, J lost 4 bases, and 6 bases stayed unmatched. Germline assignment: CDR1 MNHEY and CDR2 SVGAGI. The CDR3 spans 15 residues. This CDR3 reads CASSKWTGGPETQYF. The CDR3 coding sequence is TGTGCCAGCAGTAAATGGACAGGGGGCCCAGAGACCCAGTACTTC.

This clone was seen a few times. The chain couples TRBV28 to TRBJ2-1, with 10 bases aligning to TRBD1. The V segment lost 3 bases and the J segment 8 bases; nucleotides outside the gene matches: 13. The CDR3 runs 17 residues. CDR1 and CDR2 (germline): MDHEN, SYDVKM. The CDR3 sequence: CASSFFAWDRGIDEQFF. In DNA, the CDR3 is TGTGCCAGCAGTTTCTTTGCCTGGGACAGGGGTATAGATGAGCAGTTCTTC.

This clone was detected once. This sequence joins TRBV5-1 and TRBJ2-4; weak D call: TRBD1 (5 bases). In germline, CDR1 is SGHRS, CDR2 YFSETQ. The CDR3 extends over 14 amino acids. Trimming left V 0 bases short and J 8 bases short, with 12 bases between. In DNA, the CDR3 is TGCGCCAGCAGCTTGGGGGGCCGCCTTGACATTCAGTACTTC. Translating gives CASSLGGRLDIQYF.

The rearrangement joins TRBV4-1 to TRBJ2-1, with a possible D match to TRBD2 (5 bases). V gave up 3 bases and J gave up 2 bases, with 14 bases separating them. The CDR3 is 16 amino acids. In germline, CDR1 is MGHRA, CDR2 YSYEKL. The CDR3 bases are TGCGCCAGCAGCCAGCCCGGGAAAAGCCCCTACAATGAGCAGTTCTTC. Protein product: CASSQPGKSPYNEQFF.

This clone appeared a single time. The CDR3 nucleotides are TGTGCCAGCAGCGTTCAGGGCCGGGAGCTGTTTTTT. Protein: CASSVQGRELFF. This chain joins TRBV11-2 and TRBJ2-2, with D maybe TRBD1 (5 bases). The CDR3 is 12 residues long. Germline CDR1 is SGHAT and CDR2 is FQNNGV. Trimming stripped 5 bases from V and 9 bases from J, with 10 bases between.

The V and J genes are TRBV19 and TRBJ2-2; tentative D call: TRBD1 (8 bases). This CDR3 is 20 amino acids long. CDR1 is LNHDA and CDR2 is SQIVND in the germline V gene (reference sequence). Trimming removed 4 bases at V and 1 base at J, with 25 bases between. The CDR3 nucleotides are TGTGCCAGTAGTACCGGACAGGGAACTAGCGAGGTGATGAACACCGGGGAGCTGTTTTTT. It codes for CASSTGQGTSEVMNTGELFF.

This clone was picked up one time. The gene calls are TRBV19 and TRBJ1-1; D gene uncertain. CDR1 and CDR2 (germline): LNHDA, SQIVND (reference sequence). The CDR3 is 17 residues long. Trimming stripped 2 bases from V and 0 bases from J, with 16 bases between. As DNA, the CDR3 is TGTGCCAGTAGTATATCAAGTACGAGGGCGCTGAACACTGAAGCTTTCTTT. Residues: CASSISSTRALNTEAFF.

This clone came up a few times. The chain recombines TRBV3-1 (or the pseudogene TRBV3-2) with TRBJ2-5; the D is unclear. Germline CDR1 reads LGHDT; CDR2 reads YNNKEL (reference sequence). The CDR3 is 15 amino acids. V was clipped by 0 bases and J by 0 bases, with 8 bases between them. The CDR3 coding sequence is TGTGCCAGCAGCCAAGAGGGCAGGTACCAAGAGACCCAGTACTTC. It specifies CASSQEGRYQETQYF.

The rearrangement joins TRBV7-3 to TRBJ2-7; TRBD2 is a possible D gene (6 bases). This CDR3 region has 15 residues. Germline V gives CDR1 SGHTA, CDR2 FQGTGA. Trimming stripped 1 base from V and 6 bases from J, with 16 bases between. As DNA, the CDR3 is TGTGCCAGCAGCTTAAGGGCGGGCGGGGTTCCCGAGCAGTACTTC. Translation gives CASSLRAGGVPEQYF.